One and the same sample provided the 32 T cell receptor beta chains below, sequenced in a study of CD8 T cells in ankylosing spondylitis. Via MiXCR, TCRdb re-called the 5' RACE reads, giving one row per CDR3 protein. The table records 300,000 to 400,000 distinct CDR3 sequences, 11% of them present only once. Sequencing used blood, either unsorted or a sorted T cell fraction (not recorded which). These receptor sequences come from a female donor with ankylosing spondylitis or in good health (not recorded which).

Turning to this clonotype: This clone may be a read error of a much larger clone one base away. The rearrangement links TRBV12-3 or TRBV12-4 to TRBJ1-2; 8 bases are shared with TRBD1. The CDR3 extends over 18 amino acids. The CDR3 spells CAISLGGTGYLTNYGYTF. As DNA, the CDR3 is TGTGCCATCAGTTTAGGGGGGACAGGCTATCTGACTAACTATGGCTACACCTTC.

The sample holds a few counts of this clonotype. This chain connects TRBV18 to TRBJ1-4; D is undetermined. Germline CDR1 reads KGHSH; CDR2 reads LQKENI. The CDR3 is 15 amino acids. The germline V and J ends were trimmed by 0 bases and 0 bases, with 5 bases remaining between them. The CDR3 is CASSPPATTNEKLFF. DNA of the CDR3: TGTGCCAGCTCACCACCGGCTACAACTAATGAAAAACTGTTTTTT.

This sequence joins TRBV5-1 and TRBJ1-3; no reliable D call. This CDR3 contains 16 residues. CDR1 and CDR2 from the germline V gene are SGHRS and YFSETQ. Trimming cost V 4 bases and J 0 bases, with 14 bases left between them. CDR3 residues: CASSVRPGSSGNTIYF. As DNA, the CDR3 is TGCGCCAGCAGCGTCCGGCCGGGCAGCTCTGGAAACACCATATATTTT.

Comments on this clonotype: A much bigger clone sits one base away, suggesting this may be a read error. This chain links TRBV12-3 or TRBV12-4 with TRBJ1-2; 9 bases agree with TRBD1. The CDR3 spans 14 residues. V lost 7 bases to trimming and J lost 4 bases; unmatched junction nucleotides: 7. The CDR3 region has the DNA TGTGCCAGCACCCCAACAGGGGGCGGCTATGGCTACACCTTC. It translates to CASTPTGGGYGYTF.

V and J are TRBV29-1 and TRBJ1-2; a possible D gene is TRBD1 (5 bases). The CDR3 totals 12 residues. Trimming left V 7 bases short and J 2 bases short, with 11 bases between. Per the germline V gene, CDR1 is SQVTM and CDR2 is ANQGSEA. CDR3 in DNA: TGCAGCGCCGAACAGGAGAACTATGGCTACACCTTC. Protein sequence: CSAEQENYGYTF.

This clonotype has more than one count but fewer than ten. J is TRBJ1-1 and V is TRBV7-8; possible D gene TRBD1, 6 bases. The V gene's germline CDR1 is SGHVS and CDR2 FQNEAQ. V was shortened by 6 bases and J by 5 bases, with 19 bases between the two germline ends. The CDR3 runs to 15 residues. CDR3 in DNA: TGTGCCAGCAGTGTAAGGGGGGAGGGTGGAACTGAAGCTTTCTTT. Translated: CASSVRGEGGTEAFF.

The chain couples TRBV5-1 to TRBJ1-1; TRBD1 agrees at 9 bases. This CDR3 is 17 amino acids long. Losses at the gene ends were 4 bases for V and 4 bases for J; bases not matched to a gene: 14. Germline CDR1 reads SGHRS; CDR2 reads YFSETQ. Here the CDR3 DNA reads TGCGCCAGCAGCCCGGGGGGACAGGGTTTGGGGGTCACTGAAGCTTTCTTT. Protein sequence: CASSPGGQGLGVTEAFF.

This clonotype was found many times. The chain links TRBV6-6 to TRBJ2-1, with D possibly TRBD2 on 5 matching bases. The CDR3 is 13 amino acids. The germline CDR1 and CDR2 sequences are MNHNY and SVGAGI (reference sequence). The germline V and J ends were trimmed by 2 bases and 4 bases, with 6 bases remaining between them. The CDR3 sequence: CASSYREYNEQFF. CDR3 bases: TGTGCCAGCAGTTACCGGGAATACAATGAGCAGTTCTTC.

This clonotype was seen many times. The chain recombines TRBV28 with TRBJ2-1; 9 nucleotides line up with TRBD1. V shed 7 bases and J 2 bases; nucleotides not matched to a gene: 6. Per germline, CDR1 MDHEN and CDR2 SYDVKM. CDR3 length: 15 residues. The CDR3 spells CASTPTGGPYNEQFF. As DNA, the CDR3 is TGTGCCAGCACACCGACAGGGGGGCCCTACAATGAGCAGTTCTTC.

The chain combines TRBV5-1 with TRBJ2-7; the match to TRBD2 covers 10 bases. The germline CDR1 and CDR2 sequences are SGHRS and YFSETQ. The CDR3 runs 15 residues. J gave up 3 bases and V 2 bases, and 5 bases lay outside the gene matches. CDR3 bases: TGCGCCAGCAGCTTCTCTAGCGGGAGTTTCTACGAGCAGTACTTC. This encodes CASSFSSGSFYEQYF.

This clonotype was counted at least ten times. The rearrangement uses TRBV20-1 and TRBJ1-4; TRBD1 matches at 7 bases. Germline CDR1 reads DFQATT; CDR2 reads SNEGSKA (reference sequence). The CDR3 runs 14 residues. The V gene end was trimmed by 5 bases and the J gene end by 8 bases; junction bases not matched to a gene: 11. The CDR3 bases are TGCAGTGCTCCACCGGGACAGAGGGGGGAAAAACTGTTTTTT. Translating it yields CSAPPGQRGEKLFF.

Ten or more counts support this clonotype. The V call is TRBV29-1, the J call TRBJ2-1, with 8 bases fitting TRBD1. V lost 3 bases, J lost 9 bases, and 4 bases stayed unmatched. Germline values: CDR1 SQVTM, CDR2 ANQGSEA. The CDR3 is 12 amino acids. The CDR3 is CSVERQGSEQFF. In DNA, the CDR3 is TGCAGCGTTGAGAGACAGGGGTCTGAGCAGTTCTTC.

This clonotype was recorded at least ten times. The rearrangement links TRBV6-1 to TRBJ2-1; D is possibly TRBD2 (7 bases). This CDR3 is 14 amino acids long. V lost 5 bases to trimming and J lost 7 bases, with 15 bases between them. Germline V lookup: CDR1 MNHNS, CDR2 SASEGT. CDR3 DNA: TGTGCCAGCAGTCCCCCGGGGGGCGTGAATGAGCAGTTCTTC. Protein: CASSPPGGVNEQFF.

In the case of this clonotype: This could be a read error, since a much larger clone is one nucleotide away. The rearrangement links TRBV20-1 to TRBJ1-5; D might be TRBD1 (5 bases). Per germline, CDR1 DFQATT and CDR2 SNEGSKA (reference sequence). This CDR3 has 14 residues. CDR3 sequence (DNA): TGCAGTGCTGCGGCTGGGGGGGGAAATCAGCCCAAGCATTTT. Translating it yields CSAAAGGGNQPKHF.

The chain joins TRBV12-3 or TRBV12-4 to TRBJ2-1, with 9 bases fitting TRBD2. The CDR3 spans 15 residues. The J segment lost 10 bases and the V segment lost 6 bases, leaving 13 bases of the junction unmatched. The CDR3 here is CASRETGTSKGEQFF. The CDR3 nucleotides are TGTGCCAGCAGGGAAACCGGGACTAGCAAAGGGGAGCAGTTCTTC.

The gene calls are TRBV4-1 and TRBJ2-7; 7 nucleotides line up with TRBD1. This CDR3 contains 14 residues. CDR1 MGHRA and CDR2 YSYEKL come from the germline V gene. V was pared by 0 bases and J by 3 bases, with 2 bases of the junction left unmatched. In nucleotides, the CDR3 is TGCGCCAGCAGCCAAGAGACAGGGCACTACGAGCAGTACTTC. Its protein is CASSQETGHYEQYF.

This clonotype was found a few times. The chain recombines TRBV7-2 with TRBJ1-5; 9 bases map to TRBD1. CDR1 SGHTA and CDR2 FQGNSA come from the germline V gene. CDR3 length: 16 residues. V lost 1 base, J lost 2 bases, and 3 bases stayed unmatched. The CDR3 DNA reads TGTGCCAGCAGCTTAGGGGGGACAGGGCGCAATCAGCCCCAGCATTTT. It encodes CASSLGGTGRNQPQHF.

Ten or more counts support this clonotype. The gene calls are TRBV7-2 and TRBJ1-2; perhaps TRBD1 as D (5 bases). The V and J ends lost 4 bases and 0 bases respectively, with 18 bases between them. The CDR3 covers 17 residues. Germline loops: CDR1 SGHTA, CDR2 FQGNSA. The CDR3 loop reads CASSSRQLRQANYGYTF. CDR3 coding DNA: TGTGCCAGCAGCTCGCGACAGCTAAGACAAGCTAACTATGGCTACACCTTC.

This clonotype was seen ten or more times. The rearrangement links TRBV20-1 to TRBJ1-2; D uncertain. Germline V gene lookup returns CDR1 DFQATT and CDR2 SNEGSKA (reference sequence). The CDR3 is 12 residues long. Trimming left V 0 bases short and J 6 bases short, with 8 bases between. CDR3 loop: CSARDWPDGYTF. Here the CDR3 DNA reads TGCAGTGCTAGAGATTGGCCTGATGGCTACACCTTC.

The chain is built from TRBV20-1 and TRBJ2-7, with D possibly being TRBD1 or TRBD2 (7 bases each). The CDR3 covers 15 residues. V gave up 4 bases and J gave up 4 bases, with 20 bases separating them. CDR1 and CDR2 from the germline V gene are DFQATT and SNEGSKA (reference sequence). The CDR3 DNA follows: TGCAGTGCTATCAGGGGGGGGGACCCAAGGTACGAGCAGTACTTC. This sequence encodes CSAIRGGDPRYEQYF.

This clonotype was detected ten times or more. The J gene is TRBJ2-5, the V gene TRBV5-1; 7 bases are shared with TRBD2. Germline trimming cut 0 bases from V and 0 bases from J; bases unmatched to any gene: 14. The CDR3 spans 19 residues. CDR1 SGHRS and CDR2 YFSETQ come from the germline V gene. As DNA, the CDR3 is TGCGCCAGCAGCTTGGTACCGGGGCGTGAGCGGGGATACCAAGAGACCCAGTACTTC. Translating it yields CASSLVPGRERGYQETQYF. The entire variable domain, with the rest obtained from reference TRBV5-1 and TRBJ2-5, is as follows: KAGVTQTPRYLIKTRGQQVTLSCSPISGHRSVSWYQQTPGQGLQFLFEYFSETQRNKGNFPGRFSGRQFSNSRSEMNVSTLELGDSALYLCASSLVPGRERGYQETQYFGPGTRLLVL.

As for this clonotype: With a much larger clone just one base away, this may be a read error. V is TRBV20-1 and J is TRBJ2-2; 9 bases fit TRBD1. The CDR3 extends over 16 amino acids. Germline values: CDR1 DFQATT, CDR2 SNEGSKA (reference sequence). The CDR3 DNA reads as TGCTGTGCTCCAGATACGACAGGGGGGAGCTCCGGGGAGCTGTTTTTT. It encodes CCAPDTTGGSSGELFF.

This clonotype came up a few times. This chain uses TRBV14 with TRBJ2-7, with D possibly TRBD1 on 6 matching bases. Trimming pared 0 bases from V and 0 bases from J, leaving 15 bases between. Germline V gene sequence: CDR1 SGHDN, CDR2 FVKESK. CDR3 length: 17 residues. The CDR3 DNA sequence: TGTGCCAGCAGCCAAGATCGGCAGGGGAGATACTCCTACGAGCAGTACTTC. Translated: CASSQDRQGRYSYEQYF.

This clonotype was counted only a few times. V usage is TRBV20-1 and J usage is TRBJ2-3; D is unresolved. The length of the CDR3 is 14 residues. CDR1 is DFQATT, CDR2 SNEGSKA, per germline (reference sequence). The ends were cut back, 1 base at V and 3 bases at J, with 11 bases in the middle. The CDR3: CSARVGLGTDTQYF. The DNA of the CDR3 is TGCAGTGCTAGAGTTGGGTTGGGTACAGATACGCAGTATTTT.

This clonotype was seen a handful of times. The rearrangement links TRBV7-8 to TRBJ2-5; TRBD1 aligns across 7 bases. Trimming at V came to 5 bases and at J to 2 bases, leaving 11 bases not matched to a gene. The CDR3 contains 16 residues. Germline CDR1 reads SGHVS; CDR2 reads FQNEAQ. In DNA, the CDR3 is TGTGCCAGCAGCGGTGGACAGGCGACCATACAAGAGACCCAGTACTTC. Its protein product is CASSGGQATIQETQYF.

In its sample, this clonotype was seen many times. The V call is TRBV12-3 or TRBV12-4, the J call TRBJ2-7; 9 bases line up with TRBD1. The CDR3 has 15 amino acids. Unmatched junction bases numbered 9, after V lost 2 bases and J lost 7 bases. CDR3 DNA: TGTGCCAGCAGTTTACTGCCGGGACAGGGATTGGAGCAGTACTTC. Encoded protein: CASSLLPGQGLEQYF.

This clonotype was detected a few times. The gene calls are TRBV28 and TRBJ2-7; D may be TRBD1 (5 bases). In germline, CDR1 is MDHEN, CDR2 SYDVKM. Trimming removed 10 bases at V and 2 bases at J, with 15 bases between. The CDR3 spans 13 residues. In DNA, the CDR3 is TGTGCCACCCGACCCCAGGGAACCTACGAGCAGTACTTC. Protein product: CATRPQGTYEQYF.

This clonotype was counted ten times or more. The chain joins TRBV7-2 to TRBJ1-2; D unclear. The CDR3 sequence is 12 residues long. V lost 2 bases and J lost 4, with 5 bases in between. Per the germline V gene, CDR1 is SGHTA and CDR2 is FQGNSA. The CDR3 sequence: CASSLNTYGYTF. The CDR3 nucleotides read TGTGCCAGCAGCTTAAATACCTATGGCTACACCTTC.

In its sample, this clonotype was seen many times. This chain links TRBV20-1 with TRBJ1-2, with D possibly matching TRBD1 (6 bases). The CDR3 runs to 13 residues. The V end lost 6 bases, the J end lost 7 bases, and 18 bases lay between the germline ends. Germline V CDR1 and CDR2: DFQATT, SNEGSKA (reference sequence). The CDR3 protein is CSAQKDRTAGYTF. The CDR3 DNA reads TGCAGTGCACAGAAAGACAGGACGGCTGGCTACACCTTC.

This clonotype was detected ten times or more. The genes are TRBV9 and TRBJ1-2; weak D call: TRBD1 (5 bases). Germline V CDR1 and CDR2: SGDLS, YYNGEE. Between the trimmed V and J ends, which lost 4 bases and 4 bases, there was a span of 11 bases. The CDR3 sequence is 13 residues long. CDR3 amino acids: CASSLGTAYGYTF. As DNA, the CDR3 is TGTGCCAGCAGCCTCGGGACGGCCTATGGCTACACCTTC. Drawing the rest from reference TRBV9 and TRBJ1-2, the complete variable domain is DSGVTQTPKHLITATGQRVTLRCSPRSGDLSVYWYQQSLDQGLQFLIQYYNGEERAKGNILERFSAQQFPDLHSELNLSSLELGDSALYFCASSLGTAYGYTFGSGTRLTVV.

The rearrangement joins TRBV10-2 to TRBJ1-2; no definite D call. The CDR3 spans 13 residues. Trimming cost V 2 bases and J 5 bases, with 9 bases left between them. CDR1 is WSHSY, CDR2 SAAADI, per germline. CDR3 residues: CASSETDWYGYTF. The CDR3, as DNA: TGCGCCAGCAGTGAGACCGACTGGTATGGCTACACCTTC.

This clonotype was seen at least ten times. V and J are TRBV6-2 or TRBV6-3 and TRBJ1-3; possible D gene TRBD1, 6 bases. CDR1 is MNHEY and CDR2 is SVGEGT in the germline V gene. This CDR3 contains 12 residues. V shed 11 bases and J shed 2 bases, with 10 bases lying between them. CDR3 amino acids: CAGRTAGNTIYF. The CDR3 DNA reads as TGTGCCGGTCGGACAGCTGGAAACACCATATATTTT.